These T cell receptor beta chains were read from a single sample in a study of technical replicates of blood from a few donors. The assay was immunoSEQ multiplex PCR, and TCRdb's table has in-frame clones only and misses some. The data show around 76,000 clones, 95% to 99% seen once. Sequences were obtained from T cells isolated from PBMCs. The receptors stem from a human donor in good health. The CDR3 runs from the conserved cysteine through the conserved F or W. D genes are given only for firm matches. Size is omitted from some rows. Given values are once, few, many or a class for expanded clones.

CASSFRGPRGQYF | TGTGCCAGCAGTTTTAGGGGCCCAAGGGGCCAGTACTTC | 13 | TRBJ2-5 | TRBV28 | . | .
CASSADSGTYNEQFF | TGTGCCAGCAGCGCGGACTCGGGGACCTACAATGAGCAGTTCTTC | 15 | TRBJ2-1 | TRBV9 | . | .
CSAPTGYEQYF | TGCAGTGCCCCGACAGGGTACGAGCAGTACTTC | 11 | TRBJ2-7 | TRBV20-1 | TRBD1 | .
CSIGTGQVNEQFF | TGTTCAATTGGGACAGGGCAGGTCAATGAGCAGTTCTTC | 13 | TRBJ2-1 | TRBV30 | TRBD1 | .
CASSLLAGGTDTQYF | TGTGCCAGCAGCTTACTAGCGGGAGGAACAGATACGCAGTATTTT | 15 | TRBJ2-3 | TRBV7-2 | TRBD2 | .
CASGREALTDTQYF | TGTGCCAGCGGACGGGAGGCCCTCACAGATACGCAGTATTTT | 14 | TRBJ2-3 | TRBV5-6 | TRBD2 | few
CASSLGSGRDLYEQYF | TGTGCCAGCAGCTTGGGAAGCGGGAGGGACCTTTACGAGCAGTACTTC | 16 | TRBJ2-7 | TRBV5-6 | TRBD2 | .
CASNRDRGQETQYF | TGTGCCAGCAACCGGGACAGGGGGCAAGAGACCCAGTACTTC | 14 | TRBJ2-5 | TRBV6-5 | TRBD1 | .
CASSLMSGRAIGEQFF | TGTGCCAGCAGCTTAATGAGCGGGAGGGCCATTGGCGAGCAGTTCTTC | 16 | TRBJ2-1 | TRBV11-2 | TRBD2 | .
CASSQGLAATNSRPYNEQFF | TGCGCCAGCAGCCAAGGACTAGCGGCGACCAATAGTAGGCCCTACAATGAGCAGTTCTTC | 20 | TRBJ2-1 | TRBV4-3 | TRBD2 | once
CASSAGDGGYF | TGTGCCAGCAGTGCGGGGGACGGAGGTTACTTC | 11 | TRBJ2-7 | TRBV28 | TRBD2 | once
CASSLEREAETQYF | TGCGCCAGCAGCTTGGAGCGGGAGGCAGAGACCCAGTACTTC | 14 | TRBJ2-5 | TRBV5-1 | TRBD2 | .
CASSAGAGASYEQYF | TGTGCCAGCAGCGCCGGGGCGGGAGCCTCCTACGAGCAGTACTTC | 15 | TRBJ2-7 | TRBV9 | TRBD2 | .
CASSAFSGANVLTF | TGTGCCAGCAGTGCTTTCTCTGGGGCCAACGTCCTGACTTTC | 14 | TRBJ2-6 | TRBV6-4 | . | .
CASSLSSGIYEQYF | TGTGCCAGCAGTTTAAGTAGCGGGATATACGAGCAGTACTTC | 14 | TRBJ2-7 | TRBV27 | TRBD2 | .
CASSLGGEINEKLFF | TGTGCCAGCAGTTTAGGAGGGGAAATTAATGAAAAACTGTTTTTT | 15 | TRBJ1-4 | TRBV28 | . | .
CASSLTANTEAFF | TGTGCCAGCAGCTTGACAGCGAACACTGAAGCTTTCTTT | 13 | TRBJ1-1 | TRBV11-2 | . | once
CASSPRTGPPLANYGYTF | TGCGCCAGCAGCCCCCGGACAGGACCCCCGTTAGCTAACTATGGCTACACCTTC | 18 | TRBJ1-2 | TRBV5-1 | TRBD1 | .
CASSLLAPSYEQYF | TGCGCCAGCAGCTTACTAGCGCCCTCCTACGAGCAGTACTTC | 14 | TRBJ2-7 | TRBV5-1 | TRBD2 | .
CASGGAGDKYNEQFF | TGTGCCAGCGGGGGAGCGGGAGATAAATACAATGAGCAGTTCTTC | 15 | TRBJ2-1 | TRBV28 | TRBD2 | .
CASSQGLVDEQYF | TGTGCCAGCAGCCAAGGACTTGTCGACGAGCAGTACTTC | 13 | TRBJ2-7 | TRBV5-4 | . | .
CASSPGTFRNNEKLFF | TGTGCCAGTAGCCCCGGGACTTTCCGGAATAATGAAAAACTGTTTTTT | 16 | TRBJ1-4 | TRBV19 | . | .
CASSSVAGYNEQFF | TGTGCCAGCAGTTCGGTAGCGGGCTACAATGAGCAGTTCTTC | 14 | TRBJ2-1 | TRBV6-5 | TRBD2 | .
CASSEAGRGGYTF | TGTGCCAGCAGTGAAGCGGGCCGTGGCGGCTACACCTTC | 13 | TRBJ1-2 | TRBV6-1 | . | once
CSVEKDEGYNYGYTF | TGCAGCGTTGAAAAGGATGAGGGATATAACTATGGCTACACCTTC | 15 | TRBJ1-2 | TRBV29-1 | . | .
CASSGRQGNTGELFF | TGTGCCAGCAGCGGACGACAGGGAAACACCGGGGAGCTGTTTTTT | 15 | TRBJ2-2 | TRBV28 | TRBD1 | .
CASSRSKREMSYEQYF | TGTGCCAGCAGTCGGTCCAAGCGGGAGATGTCCTACGAGCAGTACTTC | 16 | TRBJ2-7 | TRBV28 | TRBD2 | .
CASSLGQGYGYTF | TGTGCCAGCAGTCTGGGACAGGGCTATGGCTACACCTTC | 13 | TRBJ1-2 | TRBV2 | TRBD1 | .